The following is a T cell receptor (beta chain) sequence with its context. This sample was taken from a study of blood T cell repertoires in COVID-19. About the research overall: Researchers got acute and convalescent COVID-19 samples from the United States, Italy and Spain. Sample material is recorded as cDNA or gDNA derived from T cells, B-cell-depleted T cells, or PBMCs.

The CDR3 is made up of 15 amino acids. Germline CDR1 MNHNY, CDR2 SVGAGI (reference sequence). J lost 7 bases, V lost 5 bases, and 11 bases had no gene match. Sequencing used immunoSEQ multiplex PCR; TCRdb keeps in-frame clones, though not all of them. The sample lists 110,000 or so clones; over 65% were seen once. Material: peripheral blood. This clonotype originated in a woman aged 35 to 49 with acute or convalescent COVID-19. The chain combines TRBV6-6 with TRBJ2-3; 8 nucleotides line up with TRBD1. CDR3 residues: CASSLTGQEGYTQYF. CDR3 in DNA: TGTGCCAGCAGTCTCACGGGACAGGAGGGGTATACGCAGTATTTT.